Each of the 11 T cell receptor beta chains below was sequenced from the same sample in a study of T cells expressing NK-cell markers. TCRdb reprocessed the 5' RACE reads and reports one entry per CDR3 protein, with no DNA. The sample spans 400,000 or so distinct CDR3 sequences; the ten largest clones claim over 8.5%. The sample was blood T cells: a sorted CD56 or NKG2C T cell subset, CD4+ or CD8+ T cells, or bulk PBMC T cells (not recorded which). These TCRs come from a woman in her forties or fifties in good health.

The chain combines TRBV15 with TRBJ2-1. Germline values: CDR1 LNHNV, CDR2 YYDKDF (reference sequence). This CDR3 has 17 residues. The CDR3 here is CATSRELGFWGYNEQFF.

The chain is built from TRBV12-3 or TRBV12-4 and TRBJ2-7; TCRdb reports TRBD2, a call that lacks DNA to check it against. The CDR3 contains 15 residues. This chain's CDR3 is CASSLARLAGVEQYF.

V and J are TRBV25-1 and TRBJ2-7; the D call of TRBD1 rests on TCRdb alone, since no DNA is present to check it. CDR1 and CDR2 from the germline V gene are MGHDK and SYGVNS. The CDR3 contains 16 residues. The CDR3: CASSDPYDSRTYEQYF.

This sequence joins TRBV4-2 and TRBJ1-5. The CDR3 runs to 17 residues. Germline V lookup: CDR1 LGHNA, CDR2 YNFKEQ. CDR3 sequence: CASSRNWGRFSNQPQHF.

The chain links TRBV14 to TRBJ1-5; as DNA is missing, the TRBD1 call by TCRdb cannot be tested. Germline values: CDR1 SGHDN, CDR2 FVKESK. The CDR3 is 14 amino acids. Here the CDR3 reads CASSQDRGREPQHF.

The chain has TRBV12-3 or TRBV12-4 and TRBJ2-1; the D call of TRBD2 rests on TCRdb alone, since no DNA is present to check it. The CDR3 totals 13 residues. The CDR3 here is CASTSRLVYEQFF.

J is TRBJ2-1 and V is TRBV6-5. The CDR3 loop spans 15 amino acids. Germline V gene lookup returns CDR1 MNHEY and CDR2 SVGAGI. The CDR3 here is CASSYSELDFYEQFF.

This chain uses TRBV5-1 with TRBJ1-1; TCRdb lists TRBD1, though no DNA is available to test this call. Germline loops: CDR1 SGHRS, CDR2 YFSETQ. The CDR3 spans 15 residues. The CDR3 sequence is CASSAQGAGDTEAFF.

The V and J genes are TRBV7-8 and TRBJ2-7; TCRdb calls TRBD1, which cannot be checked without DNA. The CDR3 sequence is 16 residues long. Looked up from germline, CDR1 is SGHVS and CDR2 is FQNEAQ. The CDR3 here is CASSFTGWDEAYEQYF.

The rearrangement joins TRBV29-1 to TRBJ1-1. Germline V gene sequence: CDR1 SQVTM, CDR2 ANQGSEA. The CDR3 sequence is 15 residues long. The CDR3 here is CSAEGVGHLNTEAFF.

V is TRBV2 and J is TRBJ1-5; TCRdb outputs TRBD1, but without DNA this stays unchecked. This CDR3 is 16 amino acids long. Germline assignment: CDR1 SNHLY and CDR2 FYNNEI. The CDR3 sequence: CASRKGGGRTDQPQHF.